The 32 T cell receptor beta chains below all came from one sample that was sequenced in a study of shared clonotypes between healthy human individuals. The repertoire was sequenced with immunoSEQ multiplex PCR; TCRdb's copy has only in-frame clones and lacks some. Among millions of clones, 85% to 95% were seen once, and the ten largest hold 0.1% to 0.15%. Sequencing was performed on naive CD4+ T cells sorted from blood. Subset of the sample: CD45RA+ positively selected. These receptors originate from a young man in good health.

V is TRBV28 and J is TRBJ1-2; the D is unclear. CDR1 and CDR2 from the germline V gene are MDHEN and SYDVKM. V was pared by 5 bases and J by 4 bases, with 11 bases between. The CDR3 length is 13 residues. The CDR3 DNA is TGTGCCAGCAGTCCACGGAGGATCTATGGCTACACCTTC. Amino acid sequence: CASSPRRIYGYTF.

The chain couples TRBV10-3 to TRBJ2-3, with TRBD2 identical over 13 bases. The CDR3 is 15 residues long. J was trimmed by 6 bases and V by 3 bases; bases with no gene match: 3. Germline CDR1 and CDR2: ENHRY and SYGVKD. The CDR3 region is CAISDPGLAGDTQYF. The CDR3 bases are TGTGCCATCAGTGACCCGGGACTAGCGGGGGATACGCAGTATTTT.

A single count supports this clone. The chain is built from TRBV30 and TRBJ2-3; the D gene is possibly TRBD1 (6 bases). V gave up 4 bases and J gave up 8 bases, with 19 bases separating them. The CDR3 spans 14 residues. Germline assignment: CDR1 GTSNPN and CDR2 SVGIG (reference sequence). The CDR3, as DNA: TGTGCCTGGATGGAACAGGGCTTGAGGAGTACGCAGTATTTT. This translates into CAWMEQGLRSTQYF.

The chain links TRBV28 to TRBJ2-1, with 10 bases identical to TRBD2. The CDR3 has 16 residues. In germline, CDR1 is MDHEN, CDR2 SYDVKM. The V and J ends lost 7 bases and 2 bases, in that order; junction bases with no gene match: 8. CDR3 protein: CASTILAGRTYNEQFF. The CDR3 DNA reads TGTGCCAGCACCATACTAGCGGGGCGCACCTACAATGAGCAGTTCTTC.

The chain links TRBV10-1 to TRBJ2-1; tentatively, D is TRBD1 or TRBD2 (5 bases each). Trimming removed 0 bases from V and 9 bases from J, with 12 bases in between. Germline V CDR1 and CDR2: WNHNN, SYGVQD (reference sequence). The CDR3 covers 14 residues. The CDR3 nucleotides read TGCGCCAGCAGTGAGTCAGTCAGGGACGGTGAGCAGTTCTTC. Its protein is CASSESVRDGEQFF.

This clone was counted a single time. This chain joins TRBV7-9 and TRBJ1-1, with D possibly matching TRBD1 (5 bases). Germline V gene sequence: CDR1 SEHNR, CDR2 FQNEAQ (reference sequence). V dropped 4 bases and J dropped 1 base, with 16 bases sitting between them. The CDR3 spans 16 residues. This CDR3 reads CASSSGLGGKNTEAFF. CDR3 nucleotide sequence: TGTGCCAGCAGCTCCGGACTGGGGGGGAAGAACACTGAAGCTTTCTTT.

With regard to this clone: The sample carries other DNA sequences with the same CDR3. J is TRBJ2-7 and V is TRBV14; no reliable D call. Trimming removed 1 base at V and 0 bases at J, with 10 bases between. The CDR3 extends over 15 amino acids. Germline V gene data show CDR1 as SGHDN and CDR2 as FVKESK. CDR3 bases: TGTGCCAGCAGCCAAGGGGTGGGCAGCTCCTACGAGCAGTACTTC. Protein: CASSQGVGSSYEQYF.

The rearrangement links TRBV29-1 to TRBJ2-2; D is possibly TRBD1 (5 bases). Trimming removed 3 bases at V and 4 bases at J, with 12 bases between. Germline CDR1 is SQVTM and CDR2 is ANQGSEA. The CDR3 length is 14 residues. DNA for the CDR3: TGCAGCGTTGAGAGTGGGCAGGGCACCGGGGAGCTGTTTTTT. It translates to CSVESGQGTGELFF.

The V gene is TRBV6-5, the J gene TRBJ2-7; weak D call: TRBD2 (5 bases). The CDR3 loop spans 14 amino acids. Germline loops: CDR1 MNHEY, CDR2 SVGAGI. V was trimmed by 8 bases and J by 1 base, leaving 15 bases between them. The CDR3 nucleotides read TGTGCCAGCGCTAGGGCGGGCGCTTCCTACGAGCAGTACTTC. This codes for CASARAGASYEQYF.

In this sample, this clone turned up once. The CDR3, as DNA: TGTGCCAGCAGCCGACAGGCGCTTAATGAAAAACTGTTTTTT. It codes for CASSRQALNEKLFF. The V gene is TRBV7-8, the J gene TRBJ1-4, with D tentatively TRBD1 (6 bases). The CDR3 runs to 14 residues. The V gene's germline CDR1 is SGHVS and CDR2 FQNEAQ. The ends were cut back, 5 bases at V and 4 bases at J, with 11 bases in the middle.

V and J are TRBV6-6 and TRBJ1-3; 7 nucleotides agree with TRBD1. The CDR3 length is 13 residues. Losses at the gene ends were 7 bases for V and 4 bases for J; bases not matched to a gene: 4. Germline CDR1 reads MNHNY; CDR2 reads SVGAGI (reference sequence). CDR3 sequence (DNA): TGTGCCAGCAACTTACAGGGGGGAAACACCATATATTTT. Residues: CASNLQGGNTIYF.

A note on this clone: Distinct nucleotide sequences in the sample also encode this CDR3. The CDR3 DNA follows: TGTGCTAGTGGTTTATCCAACACCGGGGAGCTGTTTTTT. Residues: CASGLSNTGELFF. The chain employs TRBV12-5 and TRBJ2-2, with no clear D. V lost 3 bases and J 2 bases, leaving 4 bases between the germline ends. The CDR3 is 13 amino acids. Germline lookup yields CDR1 LGHNT and CDR2 FRNRAP. Based on the CDR3 plus reference TRBV12-5 and TRBJ2-2, the full variable domain is DARVTQTPRHKVTEMGQEVTMRCQPILGHNTVFWYRQTMMQGLELLAYFRNRAPLDDSGMPKDRFSAEMPDATLATLKIQPSEPRDSAVYFCASGLSNTGELFFGEGSRLTVL.

The V call is TRBV4-1, the J call TRBJ2-2; TRBD2 aligns across 7 bases. The CDR3 totals 14 residues. Unmatched junction bases numbered 2, after V lost 1 base and J lost 6 bases. CDR1 and CDR2 from the germline V gene are MGHRA and YSYEKL. The CDR3 coding sequence is TGCGCCAGCAGCCAAGGCGGGGGATCCGGGGAGCTGTTTTTT. Translation gives CASSQGGGSGELFF.

Details on this clone: Other DNA sequences in this sample translate to the same CDR3. V usage is TRBV6-5 and J usage is TRBJ1-5; D gene ambiguous. CDR1 is MNHEY and CDR2 is SVGAGI in the germline V gene. This CDR3 has 13 residues. Trimming took off 0 bases at V and 3 bases at J, with 3 bases between the two ends. CDR3 nucleotides: TGTGCCAGCAGTTACTCGCACAATCAGCCCCAGCATTTT. Translation: CASSYSHNQPQHF.

V is TRBV7-2 and J is TRBJ2-1; D is unclear. V was cut by 3 bases and J by 0 bases, with 18 bases left in between. The CDR3 consists of 18 residues. The germline V gene encodes CDR1 SGHTA and CDR2 FQGNSA. CDR3 bases: TGTGCCAGCAGCTTCCCCTCCCGAGGTGGGCGCTCCTACAATGAGCAGTTCTTC. Protein sequence: CASSFPSRGGRSYNEQFF. The complete variable domain, with remaining parts taken from reference TRBV7-2 and TRBJ2-1, reads GAGVSQSPSNKVTEKGKDVELRCDPISGHTALYWYRQSLGQGLEFLIYFQGNSAPDKSGLPSDRFSAERTGGSVSTLTIQRTQQEDSAVYLCASSFPSRGGRSYNEQFFGPGTRLTVL.

This clone was observed once. The chain carries TRBV27 and TRBJ2-7, with a weak D call TRBD2 (6 bases). Trimming removed 5 bases from V and 4 bases from J, with 15 bases in between. The CDR3 totals 14 residues. CDR1 is MNHEY and CDR2 is SMNVEV in the germline V gene (reference sequence). The CDR3 spells CASSPSGGRYEQYF. In DNA form, the CDR3 reads TGTGCCAGCAGTCCGTCCGGGGGTAGGTACGAGCAGTACTTC.

CDR3 DNA sequence: TGTGCCAGCAGAGACCGCTCCGAGCAGTACTTC. Amino acids: CASRDRSEQYF. The rearrangement uses TRBV27 and TRBJ2-7; no clear D. Trimming shortened V by 6 bases and J by 6 bases, and 9 bases separated the two germline ends. Germline CDR1 is MNHEY and CDR2 is SMNVEV (reference sequence). There are 11 residues in the CDR3.

This chain links TRBV27 with TRBJ1-2, with D unresolved. The CDR3 spans 16 residues. V was cut by 2 bases and J by 5 bases, with 18 bases left in between. Germline V gene lookup returns CDR1 MNHEY and CDR2 SMNVEV (reference sequence). CDR3 nucleotides: TGTGCCAGCAGTTTAGGGGAGCCGACATGGGAATATGGCTACACCTTC. This encodes CASSLGEPTWEYGYTF.

This clone was observed a single time. The CDR3 loop is CAISELRGMGQETQYF. In DNA, the CDR3 is TGTGCCATCAGTGAGCTTCGCGGGATGGGGCAAGAGACCCAGTACTTC. The chain uses TRBV10-3 and TRBJ2-5; tentative D call: TRBD2 (6 bases). CDR1 is ENHRY, CDR2 SYGVKD, per germline. Deletions cut 2 bases from V and 2 bases from J, with 15 bases between. The CDR3 runs to 16 residues.

This chain uses TRBV6-1 with TRBJ1-4; 9 bases map to TRBD1. There are 17 residues in the CDR3. V was pared by 3 bases and J by 4 bases, with 9 bases of the junction left unmatched. CDR1 MNHNS and CDR2 SASEGT come from the germline V gene. The CDR3 region is CASSDRGQGFVNEKLFF. As DNA, the CDR3 is TGTGCCAGCAGTGACCGTGGACAGGGGTTCGTTAATGAAAAACTGTTTTTT.

The V gene is TRBV6-1, the J gene TRBJ2-2; TRBD2 aligns across 11 bases. This CDR3 is 15 amino acids long. The V segment lost 2 bases and the J segment 7 bases; nucleotides outside the gene matches: 3. Germline-derived CDR1 and CDR2 are MNHNS and SASEGT. The CDR3 region is CASSESLAGGGELFF. The CDR3 DNA reads as TGTGCCAGCAGTGAAAGCCTAGCGGGAGGCGGGGAGCTGTTTTTT.

This clone was seen a single time. CDR3: CASSLKGFRETQYF. The CDR3 DNA reads as TGTGCCAGCAGCTTAAAAGGATTCCGAGAGACCCAGTACTTC. The chain joins TRBV7-9 to TRBJ2-5; no clear D. CDR1 is SEHNR, CDR2 FQNEAQ, per germline (reference sequence). The V end was cut by 2 bases, the J end by 4 bases, with 11 bases between. The CDR3 extends over 14 amino acids.

The chain employs TRBV29-1 and TRBJ2-7, with D perhaps assigned TRBD1 or TRBD2 (6 bases each). The V end was cut by 3 bases, the J end by 5 bases, with 14 bases between. Germline CDR1 SQVTM, CDR2 ANQGSEA. The CDR3 consists of 13 residues. CDR3 sequence (DNA): TGCAGCGTTGAGTTTCGGGGGCGCGACGAGCAGTACTTC. Translation gives CSVEFRGRDEQYF.

The J gene is TRBJ1-2, the V gene TRBV28, with 7 bases matching TRBD1. Trimming cost V 6 bases and J 8 bases; bases outside gene matches: 9. This CDR3 is 13 amino acids long. Per germline, CDR1 MDHEN and CDR2 SYDVKM. The CDR3 here is CASRGGQLWGYTF. Written as DNA, the CDR3 is TGTGCCAGCAGGGGGGGACAGTTATGGGGCTACACCTTC.

V is TRBV7-9 and J is TRBJ1-2; D is undetermined. The CDR3 sequence is 13 residues long. Per germline, CDR1 SEHNR and CDR2 FQNEAQ (reference sequence). Trimming stripped 2 bases from V and 10 bases from J, with 14 bases between. The CDR3 DNA reads TGTGCCAGCAGCTTAAAATTAGATGCCTACTACACCTTC. Translated, it gives CASSLKLDAYYTF.

A remark on this clone: One end of the junction varies from germline; a read error may be responsible. The chain couples TRBV19 to TRBJ2-4, with 11 positions matching TRBD1. CDR1 and CDR2 from the germline V gene are LNHDA and SQIVND (reference sequence). This CDR3 region has 13 residues. CDR3 DNA: TGTGCCAGTAGTATAGGGGACAGGGGGTTACTGCACTTC. Residues: CASSIGDRGLLHF.

A note on this clone: The sample holds other DNA sequences that translate to the same CDR3. CDR3 amino acids: CASSLDGTSSYEQYF. The CDR3 DNA reads TGTGCCAGCAGCTTAGACGGCACGAGCTCCTACGAGCAGTACTTC. The rearrangement links TRBV11-2 to TRBJ2-7, with D unresolved. This CDR3 region has 15 residues. Germline values: CDR1 SGHAT, CDR2 FQNNGV. Trimming shortened V by 0 bases and J by 0 bases, and 9 bases separated the two germline ends.

Many counts were recorded for this clone. This sample includes further DNA sequences coding for the same CDR3. The rearrangement links TRBV5-1 to TRBJ2-2, with TRBD2 identical over 11 bases. J lost 3 bases, V lost 1 base, and 2 bases had no gene match. The CDR3 runs to 16 residues. CDR1 and CDR2 (germline): SGHRS, YFSETQ. The CDR3 spells CASSLLLAGDTGELFF. CDR3 nucleotides: TGCGCCAGCAGCTTGTTACTAGCGGGGGACACCGGGGAGCTGTTTTTT.

This clone has just one count. The chain links TRBV7-9 to TRBJ2-3; either TRBD1 or TRBD2 may supply D (5 bases each). The CDR3 runs 15 residues. Germline CDR1 is SEHNR and CDR2 is FQNEAQ (reference sequence). V dropped 7 bases and J dropped 0 bases, with 14 bases sitting between them. CDR3 nucleotides: TGTGCCAGCACTCCGGGGCGGACTAGCACAGATACGCAGTATTTT. Encoded protein: CASTPGRTSTDTQYF.

CDR3 sequence: CAWSPSPRYTQYF. CDR3 coding DNA: TGTGCCTGGTCCCCAAGCCCCCGATATACGCAGTATTTT. The J gene is TRBJ2-3, the V gene TRBV30; unclear D gene. The germline CDR1 and CDR2 sequences are GTSNPN and SVGIG (reference sequence). Trimming pared 5 bases from V and 7 bases from J, leaving 16 bases between. The CDR3 length is 13 residues.

The chain is built from TRBV7-3 and TRBJ1-1; no definite D call. Trimming removed 3 bases from V and 4 bases from J, with 9 bases in between. This CDR3 has 13 residues. CDR1 and CDR2 from the germline V gene are SGHTA and FQGTGA. The CDR3 nucleotides are TGTGCCAGCAGCTTGAACCCCTCCACTGAAGCTTTCTTT. Its translation is CASSLNPSTEAFF.

The chain couples TRBV19 to TRBJ2-7, with TRBD1 as a possible D gene (5 bases). Per the germline V gene, CDR1 is LNHDA and CDR2 is SQIVND (reference sequence). Trimming took 3 bases from V and 0 from J, leaving 9 bases between them. The CDR3 has 14 amino acids. CDR3 nucleotide sequence: TGTGCCAGTAGTATCCAGGGTGACTCCTACGAGCAGTACTTC. This codes for CASSIQGDSYEQYF.